This TCR beta chain was obtained from a study of cytomegalovirus exposure and HLA in healthy donors. General observations from the study: Researchers reportedly found TCR beta sequences accurately predicted most subjects' HLA-A and HLA-B alleles. Cytomegalovirus-associated status was assigned to about 150 TCR beta chains.

Use of 60 Vbeta and 13 Jbeta primers characterized the PCR. This table comes from immunoSEQ multiplex PCR, and its TCRdb copy is limited to in-frame clones, with some not included. The table has roughly 200,000 clones, 77% seen once. The CDR3 sequence is 18 residues long. Trimming took 1 base from V and 0 from J; bases not matched to a gene: 8. Germline lookup yields CDR1 MGHRA and CDR2 YSYEKL. This clone was recorded only once. Its antigen is not identified. Source material: PBMCs. This TCR was sampled from a woman aged 25 to 45 in good health and CMV-seropositive. This chain links TRBV4-1 with TRBJ2-3, with 9 bases lining up with TRBD2. CDR3 in DNA: TGCGCCAGCAGCCAAGTTGATAGCGGGGGCCCAAGCACAGATACGCAGTATTTT. Its translation is CASSQVDSGGPSTDTQYF.